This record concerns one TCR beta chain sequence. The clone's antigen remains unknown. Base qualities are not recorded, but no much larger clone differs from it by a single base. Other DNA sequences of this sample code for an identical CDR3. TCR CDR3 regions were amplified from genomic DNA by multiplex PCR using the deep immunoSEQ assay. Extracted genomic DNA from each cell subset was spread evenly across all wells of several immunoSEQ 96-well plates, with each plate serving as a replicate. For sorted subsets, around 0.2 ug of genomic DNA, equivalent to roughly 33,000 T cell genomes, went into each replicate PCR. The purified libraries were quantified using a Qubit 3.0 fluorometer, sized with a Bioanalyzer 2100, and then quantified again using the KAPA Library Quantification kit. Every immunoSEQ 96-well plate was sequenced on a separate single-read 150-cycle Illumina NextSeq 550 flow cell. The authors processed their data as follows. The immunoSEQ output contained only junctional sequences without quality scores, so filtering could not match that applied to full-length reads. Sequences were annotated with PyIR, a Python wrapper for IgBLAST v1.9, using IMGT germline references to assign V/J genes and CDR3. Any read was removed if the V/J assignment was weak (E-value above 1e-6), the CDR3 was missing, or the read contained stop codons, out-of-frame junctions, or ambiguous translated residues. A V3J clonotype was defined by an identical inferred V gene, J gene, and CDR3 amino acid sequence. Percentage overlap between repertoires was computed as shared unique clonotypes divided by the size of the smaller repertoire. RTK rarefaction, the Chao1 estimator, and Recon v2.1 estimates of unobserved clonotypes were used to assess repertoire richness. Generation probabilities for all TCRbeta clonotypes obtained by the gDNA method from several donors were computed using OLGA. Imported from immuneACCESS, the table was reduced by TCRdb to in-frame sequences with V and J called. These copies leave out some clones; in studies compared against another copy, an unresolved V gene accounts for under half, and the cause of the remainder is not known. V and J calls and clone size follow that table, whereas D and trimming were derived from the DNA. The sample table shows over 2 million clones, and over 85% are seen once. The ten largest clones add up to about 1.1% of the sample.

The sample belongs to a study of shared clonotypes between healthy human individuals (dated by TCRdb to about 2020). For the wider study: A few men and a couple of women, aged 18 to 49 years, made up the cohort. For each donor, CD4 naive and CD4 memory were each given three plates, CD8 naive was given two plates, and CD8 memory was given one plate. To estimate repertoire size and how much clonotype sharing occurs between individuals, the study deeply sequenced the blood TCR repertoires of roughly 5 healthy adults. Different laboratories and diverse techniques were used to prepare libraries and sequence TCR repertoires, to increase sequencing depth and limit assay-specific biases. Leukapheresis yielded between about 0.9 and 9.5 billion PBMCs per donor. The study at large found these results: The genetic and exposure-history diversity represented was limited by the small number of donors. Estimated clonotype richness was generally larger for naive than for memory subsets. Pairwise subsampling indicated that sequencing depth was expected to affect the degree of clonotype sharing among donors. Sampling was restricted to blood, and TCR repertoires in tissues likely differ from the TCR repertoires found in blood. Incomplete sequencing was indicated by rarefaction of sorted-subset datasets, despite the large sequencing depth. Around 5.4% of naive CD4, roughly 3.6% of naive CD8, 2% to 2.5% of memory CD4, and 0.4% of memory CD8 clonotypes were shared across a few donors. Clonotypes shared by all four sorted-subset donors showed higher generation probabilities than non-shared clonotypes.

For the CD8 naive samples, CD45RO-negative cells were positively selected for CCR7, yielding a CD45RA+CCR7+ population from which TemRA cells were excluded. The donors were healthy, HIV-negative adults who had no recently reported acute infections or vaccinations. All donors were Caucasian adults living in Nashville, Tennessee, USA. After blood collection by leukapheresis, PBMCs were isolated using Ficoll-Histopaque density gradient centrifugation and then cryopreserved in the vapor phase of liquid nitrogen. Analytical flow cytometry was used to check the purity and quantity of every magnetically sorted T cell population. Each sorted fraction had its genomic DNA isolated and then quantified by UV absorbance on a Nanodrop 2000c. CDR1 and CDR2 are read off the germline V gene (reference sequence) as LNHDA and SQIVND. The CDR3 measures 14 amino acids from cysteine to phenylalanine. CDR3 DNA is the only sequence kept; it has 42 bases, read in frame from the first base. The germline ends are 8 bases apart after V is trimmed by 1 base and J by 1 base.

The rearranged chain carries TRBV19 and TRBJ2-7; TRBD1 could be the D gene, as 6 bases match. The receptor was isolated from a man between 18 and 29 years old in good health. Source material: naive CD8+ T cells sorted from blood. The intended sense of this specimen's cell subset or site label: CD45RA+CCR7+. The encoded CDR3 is CASSIVGTSYEQYF. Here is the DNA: TGTGCCAGTAGTATAGTCGGGACATCCTACGAGCAGTACTTC. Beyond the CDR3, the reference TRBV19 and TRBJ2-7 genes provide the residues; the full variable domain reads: DGGITQSPKYLFRKEGQNVTLSCEQNLNHDAMYWYRQDPGQGLRLIYYSQIVNDFQKGDIAEGYSVSREKKESFPLTVTSAQKNPTAFYLCASSIVGTSYEQYFGPGTRLTVT.